These 12 T cell receptor beta chains were sequenced from one sample in a study of identical twins. TCRdb reanalysed the 5' RACE reads using MiXCR and keeps one entry per CDR3 protein. The sample holds fewer than 550,000 distinct CDR3 sequences; around 15% are singletons and the top ten take approximately 0.9%. This sample was also put to use in a study of yellow fever vaccine responses in identical twins.

The sequencing input was CD4+ T cells sorted from blood. These receptors all stem from a woman between 18 and 29 years old in good health.

The table lists this clonotype with a few counts. The V gene is TRBV20-1, the J gene TRBJ2-3; D unclear. The germline gives CDR1 DFQATT, CDR2 SNEGSKA (reference sequence). V was cut by 6 bases and J by 1 base, with 17 bases left in between. This CDR3 has 15 residues. In DNA, the CDR3 is TGCAGTGCGCCCCAACTTCGACGGCGCACAGATACGCAGTATTTT. It codes for CSAPQLRRRTDTQYF.

This clonotype was counted only a few times. The chain combines TRBV6-5 with TRBJ2-2, with TRBD1 as a possible D gene (5 bases). V was pared by 2 bases and J by 6 bases, with 10 bases between. The CDR3 sequence is 14 residues long. Germline V gene lookup returns CDR1 MNHEY and CDR2 SVGAGI. DNA of the CDR3: TGTGCCAGCAGTTACAGCACAGGCGCCGGGGAGCTGTTTTTT. Protein sequence: CASSYSTGAGELFF.

The chain links TRBV6-4 to TRBJ1-1; D possibly corresponds to TRBD1 (5 bases). Deletions cut 3 bases from V and 4 bases from J, with 15 bases between. This CDR3 comprises 15 residues. Germline assignment: CDR1 MRHNA and CDR2 SNTAGT. Written as DNA, the CDR3 is TGTGCCAGCAGTGAGGATCTGGGGGGAACCACTGAAGCTTTCTTT. Protein: CASSEDLGGTTEAFF.

The chain links TRBV7-6 to TRBJ2-7, with D possibly being TRBD1 (5 bases). The CDR3 loop spans 14 amino acids. CDR1 is SGHVS, CDR2 FNYEAQ, per germline. Trimming took 3 bases from V and 3 from J, leaving 12 bases between them. The CDR3 nucleotides read TGTGCCAGCAGCTTCGACAGCCTGGGCTACGAGCAGTACTTC. Encoded protein: CASSFDSLGYEQYF.

The rearrangement joins TRBV28 to TRBJ2-3, with TRBD2 as a possible D gene (6 bases). Germline values: CDR1 MDHEN, CDR2 SYDVKM. V was shortened by 5 bases and J by 9 bases, with 12 bases between the two germline ends. The CDR3 has 12 residues. The CDR3: CASSQRRATQYF. In DNA, the CDR3 is TGTGCCAGCAGTCAAAGGAGGGCAACGCAGTATTTT.

This sequence joins TRBV15 and TRBJ1-1; 8 bases fit TRBD1. The CDR3 is made up of 15 amino acids. Germline CDR1 and CDR2: LNHNV and YYDKDF (reference sequence). J lost 8 bases, V lost 2 bases, and 10 bases had no gene match. The CDR3 DNA reads TGTGCCACCAGCAGACGTACAGTGGACAGGGCCGAAGCTTTCTTT. Protein: CATSRRTVDRAEAFF. The full variable domain, in which reference TRBV15 and TRBJ1-1 provide the parts outside the CDR3, is DAMVIQNPRYQVTQFGKPVTLSCSQTLNHNVMYWYQQKSSQAPKLLFHYYDKDFNNEADTPDNFQSRRPNTSFCFLDIRSPGLGDTAMYLCATSRRTVDRAEAFFGQGTRLTVV.

The DNA for the CDR3 is TGCGCCAGCAGCTTAAGGACAGGGAGAGACACCGGGGAGCTGTTTTTT. Translation gives CASSLRTGRDTGELFF. V usage is TRBV5-1 and J usage is TRBJ2-2, with 8 bases aligning to TRBD1. CDR3 size: 16 residues. Germline trimming cut 2 bases from V and 3 bases from J; bases unmatched to any gene: 6. Germline V gives CDR1 SGHRS, CDR2 YFSETQ.

This clonotype was seen more than once but under ten times. The rearrangement joins TRBV5-1 to TRBJ2-7; 9 nucleotides align to TRBD1. The germline gives CDR1 SGHRS, CDR2 YFSETQ. CDR3 length: 15 amino acids. V gave up 0 bases and J gave up 4 bases; unmatched junction bases: 5. CDR3 nucleotides: TGCGCCAGCAGCTTGGAACCGGGACAGGGTTACGAGCAGTACTTC. Translation gives CASSLEPGQGYEQYF.

The chain recombines TRBV20-1 with TRBJ1-5, with D uncertain. Germline V CDR1 and CDR2: DFQATT, SNEGSKA (reference sequence). The V end lost 0 bases, the J end lost 7 bases, and 10 bases lay between the germline ends. The CDR3 covers 13 residues. CDR3 in DNA: TGCAGTGCTAGAGATATAGAGGACCAGCCCCAGCATTTT. Its protein is CSARDIEDQPQHF.

This clonotype came up a few times. The CDR3 DNA reads as TGTGCCAGCAGGACTAGCGGGGGGGCCAACGGTGAGCAGTTCTTC. This translates into CASRTSGGANGEQFF. The chain recombines TRBV2 with TRBJ2-1, with 14 bases fitting TRBD2. The CDR3 loop spans 15 amino acids. Germline assignment: CDR1 SNHLY and CDR2 FYNNEI. The junction had 7 bases not matched to a gene; V was cut back by 6 bases and J by 9 bases.

The rearrangement uses TRBV20-1 and TRBJ2-7; 7 bases are shared with TRBD2. The V gene's germline CDR1 is DFQATT and CDR2 SNEGSKA (reference sequence). Trimming removed 3 bases from V and 3 bases from J; junction bases left unmatched: 8. The CDR3 spans 14 residues. CDR3 in amino acids: CSARALAEIYEQYF. The CDR3 nucleotides read TGCAGTGCTAGGGCTCTAGCGGAGATCTACGAGCAGTACTTC.

This chain joins TRBV7-9 and TRBJ2-3; 9 nucleotides match TRBD2. V shed 5 bases, J shed 6 bases, and the junction held 12 bases outside the gene matches. CDR1 is SEHNR, CDR2 FQNEAQ, per germline (reference sequence). This CDR3 is 16 amino acids long. The CDR3 coding sequence is TGTGCCAGCAGCCGAAACAGCGGGGGGCTCACTGATACGCAGTATTTT. It yields the protein CASSRNSGGLTDTQYF.